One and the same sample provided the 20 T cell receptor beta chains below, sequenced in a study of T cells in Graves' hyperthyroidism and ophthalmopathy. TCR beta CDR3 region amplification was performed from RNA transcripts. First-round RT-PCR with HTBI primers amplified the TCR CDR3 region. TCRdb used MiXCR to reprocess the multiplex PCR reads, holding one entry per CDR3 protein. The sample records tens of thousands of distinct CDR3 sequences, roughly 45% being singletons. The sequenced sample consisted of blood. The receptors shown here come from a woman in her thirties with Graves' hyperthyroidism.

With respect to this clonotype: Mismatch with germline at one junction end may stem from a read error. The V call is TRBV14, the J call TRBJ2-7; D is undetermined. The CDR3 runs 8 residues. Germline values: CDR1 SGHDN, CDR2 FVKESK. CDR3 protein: CASSQSNF. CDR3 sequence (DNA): TGTGCCAGCAGCCAAAGTAATTTC.

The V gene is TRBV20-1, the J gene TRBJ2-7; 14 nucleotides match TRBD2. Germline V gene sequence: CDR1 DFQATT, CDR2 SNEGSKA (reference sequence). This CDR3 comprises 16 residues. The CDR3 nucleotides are TGCAGCACCGGACTAGCGGGAGGCTCAGTCCCCTACGAGCAGTACTTC. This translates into CSTGLAGGSVPYEQYF.

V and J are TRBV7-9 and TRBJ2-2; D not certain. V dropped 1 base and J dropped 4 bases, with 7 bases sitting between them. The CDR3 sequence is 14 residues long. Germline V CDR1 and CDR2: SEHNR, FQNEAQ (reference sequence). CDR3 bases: TGTGCCAGCAGCTTAGAGGCGGTCACCGGGGAGCTGTTTTTT. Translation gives CASSLEAVTGELFF.

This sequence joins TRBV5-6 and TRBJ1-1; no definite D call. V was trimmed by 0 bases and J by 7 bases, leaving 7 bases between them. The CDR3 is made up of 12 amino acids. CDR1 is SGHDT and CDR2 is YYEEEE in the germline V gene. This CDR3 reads CASSLGLVEAFF. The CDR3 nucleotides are TGTGCCAGCAGCTTGGGGTTGGTTGAAGCTTTCTTT.

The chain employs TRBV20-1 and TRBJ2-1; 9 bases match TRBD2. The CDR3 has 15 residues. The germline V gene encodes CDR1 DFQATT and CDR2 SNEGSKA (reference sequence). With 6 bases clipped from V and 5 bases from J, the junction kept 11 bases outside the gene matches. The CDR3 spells CSASAGGAEDNEQFF. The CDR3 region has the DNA TGCAGTGCCAGCGCGGGAGGGGCGGAAGACAATGAGCAGTTCTTC.

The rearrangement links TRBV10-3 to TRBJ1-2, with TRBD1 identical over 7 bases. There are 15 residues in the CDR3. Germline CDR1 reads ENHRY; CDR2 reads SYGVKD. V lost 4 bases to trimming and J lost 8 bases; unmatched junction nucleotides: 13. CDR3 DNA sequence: TGTGCCATCAGTGCAGTCCGACAGGGTGATCGCGGCTACACCTTC. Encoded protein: CAISAVRQGDRGYTF.

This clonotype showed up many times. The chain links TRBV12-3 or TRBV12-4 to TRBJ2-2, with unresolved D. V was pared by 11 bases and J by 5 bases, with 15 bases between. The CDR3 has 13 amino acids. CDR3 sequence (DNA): TGTGCCTCAACCCTTAGTTGGACCGGGGAGCTGTTTTTT. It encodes CASTLSWTGELFF.

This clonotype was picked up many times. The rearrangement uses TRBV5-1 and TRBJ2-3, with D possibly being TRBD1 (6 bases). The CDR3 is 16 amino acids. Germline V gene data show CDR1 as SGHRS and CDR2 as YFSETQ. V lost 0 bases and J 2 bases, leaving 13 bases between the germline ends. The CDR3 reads CASSLANTGLTDTQYF. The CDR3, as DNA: TGCGCCAGCAGCTTGGCAAACACAGGGCTCACAGATACGCAGTATTTT.

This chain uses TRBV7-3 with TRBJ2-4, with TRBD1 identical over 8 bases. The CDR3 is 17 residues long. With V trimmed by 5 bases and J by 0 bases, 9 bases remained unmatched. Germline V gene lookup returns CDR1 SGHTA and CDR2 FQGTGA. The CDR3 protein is CASSLQGQGLAKNIQYF. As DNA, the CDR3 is TGTGCCAGCAGCCTACAAGGACAGGGACTAGCCAAAAACATTCAGTACTTC.

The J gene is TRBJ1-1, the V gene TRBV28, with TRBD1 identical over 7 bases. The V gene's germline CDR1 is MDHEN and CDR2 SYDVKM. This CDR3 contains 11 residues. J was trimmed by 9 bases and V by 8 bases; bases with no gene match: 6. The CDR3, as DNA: TGTGCCAGCGAGGGACAGTTCCAAGCTTTCTTT. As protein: CASEGQFQAFF.

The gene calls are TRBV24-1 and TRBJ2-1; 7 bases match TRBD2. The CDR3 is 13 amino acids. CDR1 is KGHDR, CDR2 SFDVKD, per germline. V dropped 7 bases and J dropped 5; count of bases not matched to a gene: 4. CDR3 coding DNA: TGTGCCACCAGAACCGGGACTAACAATGAGCAGTTCTTC. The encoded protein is CATRTGTNNEQFF.

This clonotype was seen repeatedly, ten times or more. The CDR3 DNA sequence: TGTGCCAGCAGCTTGTGGGGCTATACCTACGAGCAGTACTTC. This translates into CASSLWGYTYEQYF. The chain employs TRBV5-4 and TRBJ2-7; D is possibly TRBD1 (5 bases). The CDR3 runs to 14 residues. V was pared by 1 base and J by 2 bases, with 10 bases between. Germline V lookup: CDR1 SGHNT, CDR2 YYREEE (reference sequence). Supplemented by reference TRBV5-4 and TRBJ2-7, the full variable domain reads ETGVTQSPTHLIKTRGQQVTLRCSSQSGHNTVSWYQQALGQGPQFIFQYYREEENGRGNFPPRFSGLQFPNYSSELNVNALELDDSALYLCASSLWGYTYEQYFGPGTRLTVT.

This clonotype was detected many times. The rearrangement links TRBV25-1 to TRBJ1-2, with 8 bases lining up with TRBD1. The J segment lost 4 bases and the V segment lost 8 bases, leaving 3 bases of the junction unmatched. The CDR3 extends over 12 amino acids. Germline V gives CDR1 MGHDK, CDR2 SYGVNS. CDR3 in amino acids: CASQTGGYGYTF. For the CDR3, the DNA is TGTGCCAGCCAAACAGGGGGCTATGGCTACACCTTC.

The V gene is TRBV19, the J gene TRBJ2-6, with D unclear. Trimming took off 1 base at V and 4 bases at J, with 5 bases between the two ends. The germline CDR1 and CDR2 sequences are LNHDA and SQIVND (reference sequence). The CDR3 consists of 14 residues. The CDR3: CASSIGAGANVLTF. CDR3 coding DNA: TGTGCCAGTAGTATAGGGGCGGGGGCCAACGTCCTGACTTTC. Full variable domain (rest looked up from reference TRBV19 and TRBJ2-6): DGGITQSPKYLFRKEGQNVTLSCEQNLNHDAMYWYRQDPGQGLRLIYYSQIVNDFQKGDIAEGYSVSREKKESFPLTVTSAQKNPTAFYLCASSIGAGANVLTFGAGSRLTVL.

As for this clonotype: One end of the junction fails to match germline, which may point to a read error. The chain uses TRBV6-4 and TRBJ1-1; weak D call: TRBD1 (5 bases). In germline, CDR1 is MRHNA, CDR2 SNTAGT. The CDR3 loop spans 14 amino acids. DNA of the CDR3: TGTGCCTGCAGGGCGGTGCACCCGACCCTTGAAGCTTTCTTT. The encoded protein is CACRAVHPTLEAFF.

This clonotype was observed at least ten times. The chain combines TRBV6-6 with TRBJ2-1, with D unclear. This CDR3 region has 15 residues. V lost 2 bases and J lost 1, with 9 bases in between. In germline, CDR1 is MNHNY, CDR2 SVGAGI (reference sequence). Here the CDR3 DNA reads TGTGCCAGCAGTTACCACGGTTCATCCTACAATGAGCAGTTCTTC. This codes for CASSYHGSSYNEQFF.

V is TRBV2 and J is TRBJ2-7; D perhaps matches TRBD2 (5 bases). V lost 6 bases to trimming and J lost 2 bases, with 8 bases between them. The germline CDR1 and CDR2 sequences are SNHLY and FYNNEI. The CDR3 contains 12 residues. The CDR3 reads CASRGSPYEQYF. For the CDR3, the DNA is TGTGCCAGCAGGGGGAGCCCCTACGAGCAGTACTTC.

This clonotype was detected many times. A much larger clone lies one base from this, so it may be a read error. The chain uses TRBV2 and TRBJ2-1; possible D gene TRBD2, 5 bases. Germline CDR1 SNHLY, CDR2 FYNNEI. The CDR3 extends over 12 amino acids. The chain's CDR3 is CGSSRNRGEQFF. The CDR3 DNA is TGTGGCAGCAGTAGAAACCGGGGTGAGCAGTTCTTC.

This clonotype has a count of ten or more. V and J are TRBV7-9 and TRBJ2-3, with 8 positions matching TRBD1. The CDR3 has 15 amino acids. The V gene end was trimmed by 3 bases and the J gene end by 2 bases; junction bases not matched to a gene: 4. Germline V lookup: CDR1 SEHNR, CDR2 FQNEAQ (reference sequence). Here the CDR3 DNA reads TGTGCCAGCAGCTTCCGGGACAGGTACACAGATACGCAGTATTTT. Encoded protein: CASSFRDRYTDTQYF.

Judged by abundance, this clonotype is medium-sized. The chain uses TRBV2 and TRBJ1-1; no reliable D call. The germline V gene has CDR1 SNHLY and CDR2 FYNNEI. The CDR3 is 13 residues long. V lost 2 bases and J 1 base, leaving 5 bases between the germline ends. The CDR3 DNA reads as TGTGCCAGCAGTGAATCAGGGAACACTGAAGCTTTCTTT. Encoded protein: CASSESGNTEAFF.